What follows are 11 T cell receptor beta chains derived from one specimen sequenced in a study of cytomegalovirus exposure and HLA in healthy donors. Produced via immunoSEQ multiplex PCR; TCRdb's table is partial and in-frame only. The sample lists over 200,000 clones; around 88% were seen once. Sequencing was performed on PBMCs. The source is a young woman in good health and CMV-seronegative.

The gene calls are TRBV7-8 and TRBJ2-5; TRBD2 is a possible D gene (5 bases). Germline CDR1 and CDR2: SGHVS and FQNEAQ. V lost 1 base to trimming and J lost 3 bases, with 15 bases between them. The CDR3 has 16 residues. The CDR3 region is CASSLERSTRKETQYF. CDR3 nucleotide sequence: TGTGCCAGCAGCTTAGAGCGGAGCACCAGGAAAGAGACCCAGTACTTC.

The rearrangement uses TRBV10-3 and TRBJ2-7; 9 bases fit TRBD2. The germline CDR1 and CDR2 sequences are ENHRY and SYGVKD. J lost 5 bases, V lost 4 bases, and 3 bases had no gene match. This CDR3 region has 13 residues. The CDR3 DNA reads TGTGCCATCAGTGGGACTAGCGACAACGAGCAGTACTTC. The encoded protein is CAISGTSDNEQYF.

The chain uses TRBV15 and TRBJ1-4; 7 bases match TRBD1. The CDR3 extends over 15 amino acids. From germline, CDR1 is LNHNV and CDR2 YYDKDF (reference sequence). Unmatched junction bases numbered 9, after V lost 5 bases and J lost 6 bases. The CDR3 loop is CATSGRGITDEKLFF. The CDR3 DNA reads as TGTGCCACCAGCGGCAGGGGGATTACGGATGAAAAACTGTTTTTT.

The CDR3 sequence is CASSDRELIPEQYF. CDR3 nucleotides: TGTGCCAGCAGTGACCGGGAACTTATCCCCGAGCAGTACTTC. The chain links TRBV6-1 to TRBJ2-7; perhaps TRBD2 as D (5 bases). Germline CDR1 MNHNS, CDR2 SASEGT. The CDR3 has 14 residues. The V end was cut by 3 bases, the J end by 6 bases, with 15 bases between.

This chain uses TRBV10-3 with TRBJ1-2, with a possible D match to TRBD1 (5 bases). V was cut by 2 bases and J by 3 bases, with 10 bases left in between. This CDR3 is built from 14 residues. Looked up from germline, CDR1 is ENHRY and CDR2 is SYGVKD. CDR3 sequence: CAISEGQGHYGYTF. CDR3 bases: TGTGCCATCAGTGAGGGGCAGGGCCACTATGGCTACACCTTC.

The chain carries TRBV19 and TRBJ2-7, with TRBD2 identical over 9 bases. V gave up 3 bases and J gave up 2 bases; unmatched junction bases: 5. This CDR3 contains 15 residues. Germline values: CDR1 LNHDA, CDR2 SQIVND (reference sequence). CDR3 sequence reads: CASSMWAGGAYEQYF. The CDR3 nucleotides are TGTGCCAGTAGTATGTGGGCGGGGGGGGCCTACGAGCAGTACTTC.

The V call is TRBV4-1, the J call TRBJ2-1, with D tentatively TRBD1 (6 bases). Trimming removed 2 bases from V and 1 base from J, with 12 bases in between. Germline CDR1 is MGHRA and CDR2 is YSYEKL. The CDR3 spans 16 residues. DNA of the CDR3: TGCGCCAGCAGCCAACCCCTAGGGGGTTCCTACAATGAGCAGTTCTTC. This gives the protein CASSQPLGGSYNEQFF.

This clone was detected once. V usage is TRBV4-1 and J usage is TRBJ1-3; perhaps TRBD1 as D (5 bases). Germline loops: CDR1 MGHRA, CDR2 YSYEKL. V gave up 4 bases and J gave up 0 bases, with 13 bases separating them. The CDR3 is 16 amino acids. CDR3 in amino acids: CASSPARVISGNTIYF. DNA of the CDR3: TGCGCCAGCAGCCCCGCCAGGGTTATCTCTGGAAACACCATATATTTT.

This chain joins TRBV7-8 and TRBJ1-2, with D tentatively TRBD1 (5 bases). Germline lookup yields CDR1 SGHVS and CDR2 FQNEAQ. This CDR3 is 14 amino acids long. V lost 3 bases and J 4 bases, leaving 12 bases between the germline ends. The CDR3 region is CASSFGRAVYGYTF. The CDR3 nucleotides read TGTGCCAGCAGCTTTGGCAGGGCGGTCTATGGCTACACCTTC.

The chain carries TRBV13 and TRBJ2-7; 10 bases match TRBD2. V was pared by 0 bases and J by 6 bases, with 2 bases of the junction left unmatched. The CDR3 sequence is 14 residues long. Germline-derived CDR1 and CDR2 are PRHDT and FYEKMQ (reference sequence). The CDR3 protein is CASSLGVAGGEQYF. CDR3 nucleotides: TGTGCCAGCAGCTTAGGCGTAGCGGGAGGCGAGCAGTACTTC. The complete variable domain, with remaining parts taken from reference TRBV13 and TRBJ2-7, reads AAGVIQSPRHLIKEKRETATLKCYPIPRHDTVYWYQQGPGQDPQFLISFYEKMQSDKGSIPDRFSAQQFSDYHSELNMSSLELGDSALYFCASSLGVAGGEQYFGPGTRLTVT.

The rearrangement joins TRBV27 to TRBJ2-7; a possible D gene is TRBD1 (6 bases). This CDR3 is built from 13 residues. The germline V gene encodes CDR1 MNHEY and CDR2 SMNVEV (reference sequence). V gave up 4 bases and J gave up 3 bases, with 10 bases separating them. The DNA for the CDR3 is TGTGCCAGCAGTTACCTGGACAGCTACGAGCAGTACTTC. Its translation: CASSYLDSYEQYF.